This T cell receptor (beta chain) was captured by sequencing in a study of shared clonotypes between healthy human individuals. Terminally differentiated effector memory CD45RA+ cells were excluded by CCR7 positive selection of CD45RO-negative cells. CDR1 is SGHTA and CDR2 is FQGNSA in the germline V gene. Unmatched junction bases numbered 9, after V lost 7 bases and J lost 2 bases. There are 16 residues in the CDR3. The table came from immunoSEQ multiplex PCR; TCRdb's copy has only in-frame clones and leaves some out. This sample has roughly 2,000,000 clones, with 80% to 95% found just once. The origin of this receptor is a man aged 18-30 years in good health. Some clones in this sample may be carry-over from other donors' samples. The sample consisted of naive CD8+ T cells from PBMCs. The chain joins TRBV7-2 to TRBJ2-3; 10 nucleotides match TRBD2. This chain's CDR3 is CASNRWTSGATDTQYF. In nucleotides, the CDR3 is TGTGCCAGCAACCGATGGACTAGCGGAGCCACAGATACGCAGTATTTT.